The T cell receptor (beta chain) under discussion was sequenced for a study of a mutant IDH1 vaccine in newly diagnosed glioma. Study-wide context: The first vaccination came 4-6 weeks after radiotherapy alone, or with temozolomide cycles.

As to this clone: Antigen specificity is unknown.

Whole-study results and caveats: Vaccine-induced immune responses were detected in around 93% of patients.

Measured with immunoSEQ multiplex PCR; TCRdb has only the in-frame clones, and not every one. This sample has approximately 47,000 clones, with 70% to 90% found just once. Time point here: week 35, safety follow-up. The investigators gave 300 ug of mutant IDH1 20-mer peptide in each vaccine dose, together with topical imiquimod. Eight vaccinations went to patients in weeks 1, 3, 5, 7, 11, 15, 19, 23. New IDH1-mutant, ATRX-lost WHO grade 3 or 4 astrocytomas occurred in donors. The clonotype originates from a woman aged 40 to 49 with glioma. Sequencing was performed on PBMCs, taken from a glioma patient whose treatment included an IDH1 peptide vaccine.

The CDR3 DNA sequence: TGCAGCGTTAAGGGACTAGCGGGCGCCTACGAGCAGTACTTC. It is translated as CSVKGLAGAYEQYF. The chain recombines TRBV29-1 with TRBJ2-7, with 12 bases lining up with TRBD2. Germline trimming cut 5 bases from V and 2 bases from J; bases unmatched to any gene: 4. The germline gives CDR1 SQVTM, CDR2 ANQGSEA. This CDR3 is 14 amino acids long.